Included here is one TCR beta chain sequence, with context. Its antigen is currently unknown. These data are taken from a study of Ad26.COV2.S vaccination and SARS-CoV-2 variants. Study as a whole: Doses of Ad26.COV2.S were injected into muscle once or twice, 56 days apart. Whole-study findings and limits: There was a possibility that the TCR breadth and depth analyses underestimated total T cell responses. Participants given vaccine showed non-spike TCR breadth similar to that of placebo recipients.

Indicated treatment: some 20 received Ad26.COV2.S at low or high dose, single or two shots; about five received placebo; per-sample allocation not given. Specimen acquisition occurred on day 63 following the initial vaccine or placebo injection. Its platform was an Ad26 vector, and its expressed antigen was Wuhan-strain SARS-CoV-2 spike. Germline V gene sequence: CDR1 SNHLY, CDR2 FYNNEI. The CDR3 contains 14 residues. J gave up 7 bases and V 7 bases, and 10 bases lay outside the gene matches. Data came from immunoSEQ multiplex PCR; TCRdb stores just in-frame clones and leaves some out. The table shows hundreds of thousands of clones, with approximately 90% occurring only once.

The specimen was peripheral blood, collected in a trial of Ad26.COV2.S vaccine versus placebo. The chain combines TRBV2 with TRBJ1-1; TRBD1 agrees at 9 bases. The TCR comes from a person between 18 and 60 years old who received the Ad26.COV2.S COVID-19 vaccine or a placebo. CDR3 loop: CASTQEQGANEAFF. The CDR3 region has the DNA TGTGCCAGCACTCAAGAACAGGGGGCAAATGAAGCTTTCTTT.